Here is one T cell receptor beta chain with its context. Its antigen is not identified. The data derive from a study of shared clonotypes between healthy human individuals. Background on the study: A donor's plate count was three for CD4 naive and three for CD4 memory; CD8 naive had two and CD8 memory one.

Here immunoSEQ multiplex PCR was the method, and the copy in TCRdb shows in-frame clones only, minus some. Altogether under 2,500,000 clones are present, almost 96% being singletons, with the ten largest covering 0.13%. The trim removed 4 bases at V and 7 bases at J, leaving 12 bases unmatched. Looked up from germline, CDR1 is SGHRS and CDR2 is YFSETQ. The CDR3 is 15 residues long. General study findings and limits: The authors sampled blood alone, and tissue repertoires likely differ. Memory subsets generally showed lower estimated richness than naive subsets.

The TCR was taken from a man in his late teens or twenties in good health. The sequenced sample was naive CD4+ T cells sorted from blood. The subset here: CD45RA+ positively selected. The chain carries TRBV5-1 and TRBJ1-1; 8 bases are shared with TRBD1. The CDR3 DNA is TGCGCCAGCAGCCCGACAGGGGCCCCCGGTGGTGAAGCTTTCTTT. Protein sequence: CASSPTGAPGGEAFF.